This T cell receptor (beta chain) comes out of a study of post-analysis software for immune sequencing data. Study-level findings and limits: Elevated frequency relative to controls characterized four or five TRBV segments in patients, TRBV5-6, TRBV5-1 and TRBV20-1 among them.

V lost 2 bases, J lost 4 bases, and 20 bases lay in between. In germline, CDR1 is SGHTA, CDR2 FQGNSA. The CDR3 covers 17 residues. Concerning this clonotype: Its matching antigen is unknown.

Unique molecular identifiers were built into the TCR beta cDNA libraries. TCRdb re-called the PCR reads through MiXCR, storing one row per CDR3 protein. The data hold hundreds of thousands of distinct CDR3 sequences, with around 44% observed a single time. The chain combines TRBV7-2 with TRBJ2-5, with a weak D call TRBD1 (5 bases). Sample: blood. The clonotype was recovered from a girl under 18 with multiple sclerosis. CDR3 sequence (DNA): TGTGCCAGCAGCTTAAACCCGGACACGGACGGCAGAGAGACCCAGTACTTC. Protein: CASSLNPDTDGRETQYF.